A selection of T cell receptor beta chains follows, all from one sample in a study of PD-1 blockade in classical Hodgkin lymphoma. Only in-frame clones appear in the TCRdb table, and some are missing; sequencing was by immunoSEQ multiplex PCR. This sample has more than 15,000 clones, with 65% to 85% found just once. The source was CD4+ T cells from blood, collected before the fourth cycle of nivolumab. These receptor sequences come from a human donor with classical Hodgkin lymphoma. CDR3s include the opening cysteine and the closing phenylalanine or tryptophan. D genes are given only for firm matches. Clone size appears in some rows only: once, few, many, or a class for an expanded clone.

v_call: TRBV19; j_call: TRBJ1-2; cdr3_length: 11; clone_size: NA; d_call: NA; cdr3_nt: TGTGCCAGTATTGGCTCTTGGGGCTACACCTTC; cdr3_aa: CASIGSWGYTF
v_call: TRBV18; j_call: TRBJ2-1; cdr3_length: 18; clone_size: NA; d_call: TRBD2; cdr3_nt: TGTGCCAGCTCACCGGGACTAGTCGTTTACGTAACCTCCAATGAGCAGTTCTTC; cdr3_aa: CASSPGLVVYVTSNEQFF
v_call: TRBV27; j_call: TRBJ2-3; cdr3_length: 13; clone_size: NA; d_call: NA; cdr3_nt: TGTGCCAGCAGACTCAGAAGCACAGATACGCAGTATTTT; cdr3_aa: CASRLRSTDTQYF
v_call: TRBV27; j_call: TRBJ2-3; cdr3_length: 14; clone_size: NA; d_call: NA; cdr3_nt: TGTGCCAGCAACAGGGGGCGGGAGGGTCATACGCAGTATTTT; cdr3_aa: CASNRGREGHTQYF
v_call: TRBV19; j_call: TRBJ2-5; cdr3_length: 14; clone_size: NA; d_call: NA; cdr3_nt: TGTGCCAGTAGTATCGGAAGCCGCGAGGGGACCCAGTACTTC; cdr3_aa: CASSIGSREGTQYF
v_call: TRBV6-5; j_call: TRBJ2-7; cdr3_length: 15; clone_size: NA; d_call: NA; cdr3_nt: TGTGCCACACGACCCACTGGGAGCCCCACCTACGAGCAGTACTTC; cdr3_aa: CATRPTGSPTYEQYF
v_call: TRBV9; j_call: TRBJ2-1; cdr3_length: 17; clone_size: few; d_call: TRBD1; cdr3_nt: TGTGCCAGCAGCGTAGCCCCAGAGGGGGCGGGCTACAATGAGCAGTTCTTC; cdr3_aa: CASSVAPEGAGYNEQFF
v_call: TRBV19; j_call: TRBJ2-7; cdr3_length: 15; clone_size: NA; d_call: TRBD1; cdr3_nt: TGTGCCAGTAGACCCTCCGGGACAGGGGCCTACGAGCAGTACTTC; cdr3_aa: CASRPSGTGAYEQYF
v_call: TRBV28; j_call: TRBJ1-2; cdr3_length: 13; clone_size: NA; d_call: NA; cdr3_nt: TGTGCCAGCATTGGGGGAGCTAACTATGGCTACACCTTC; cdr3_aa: CASIGGANYGYTF
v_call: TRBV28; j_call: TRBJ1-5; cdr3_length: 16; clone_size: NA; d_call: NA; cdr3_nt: TGTGCCAGCAGAGTATTCCCTCTCCAGGGAAATCAGCCCCAGCATTTT; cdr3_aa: CASRVFPLQGNQPQHF
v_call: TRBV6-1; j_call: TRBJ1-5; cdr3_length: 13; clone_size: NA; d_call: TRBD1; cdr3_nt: TGTGCCAGCGGGACAGGCATCAATCAGCCCCAGCATTTT; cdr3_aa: CASGTGINQPQHF
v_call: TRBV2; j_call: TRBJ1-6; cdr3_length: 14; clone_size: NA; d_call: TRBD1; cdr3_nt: TGTGCCAGCAGTGGAGACAGGGATAATTCACCCCTCCACTTT; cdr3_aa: CASSGDRDNSPLHF
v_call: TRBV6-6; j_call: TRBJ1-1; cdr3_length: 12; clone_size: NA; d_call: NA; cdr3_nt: TGTGCCAGCAAGCTACCGGGCACTGAAGCTTTCTTT; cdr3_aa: CASKLPGTEAFF
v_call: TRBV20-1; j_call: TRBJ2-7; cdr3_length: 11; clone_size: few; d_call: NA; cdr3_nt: TGCAGTGCTAGAGTTTCAAGCGAGCAGTACTTC; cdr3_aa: CSARVSSEQYF
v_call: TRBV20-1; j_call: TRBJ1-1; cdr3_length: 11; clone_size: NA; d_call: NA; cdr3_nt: TGCAGTGCTAAAAGGAACACTGAAGCTTTCTTT; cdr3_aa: CSAKRNTEAFF
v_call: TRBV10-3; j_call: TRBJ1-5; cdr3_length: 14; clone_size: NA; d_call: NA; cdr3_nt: TGTGCCATCAGAGGTTCGGGTAGCAATCAGCCCCAGCATTTT; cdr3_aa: CAIRGSGSNQPQHF
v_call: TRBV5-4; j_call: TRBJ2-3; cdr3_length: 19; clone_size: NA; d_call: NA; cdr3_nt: TGTGCCAGCAGCTTGGAAGTTTCCTACTGGACAGAAGACACAGATACGCAGTATTTT; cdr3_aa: CASSLEVSYWTEDTDTQYF
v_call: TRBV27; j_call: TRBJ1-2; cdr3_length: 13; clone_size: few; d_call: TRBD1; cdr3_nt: TGTGCCAGCAGTCAGGGGGCAGGCTATGGCTACACCTTC; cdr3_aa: CASSQGAGYGYTF
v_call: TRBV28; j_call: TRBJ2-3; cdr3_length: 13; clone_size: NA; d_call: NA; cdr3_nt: TGTGCCAGCAGCCCCCAGGCTACAGATACGCAGTATTTT; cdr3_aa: CASSPQATDTQYF
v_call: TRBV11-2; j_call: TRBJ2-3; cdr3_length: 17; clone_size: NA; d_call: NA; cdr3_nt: TGTGCCAGCAGCTTAGGGAGTAGCGGAGTAGTGGCAGATACGCAGTATTTT; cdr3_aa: CASSLGSSGVVADTQYF
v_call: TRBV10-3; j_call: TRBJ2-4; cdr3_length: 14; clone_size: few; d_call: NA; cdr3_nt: TGTGCCATCAGTGGGCAGCCAGGCAAAAACATTCAGTACTTC; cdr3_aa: CAISGQPGKNIQYF
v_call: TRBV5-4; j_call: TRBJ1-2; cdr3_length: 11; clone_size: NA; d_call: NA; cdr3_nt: TGTGCCAGCAGCTTGAAGGGGGGCTACACCTTC; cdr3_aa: CASSLKGGYTF
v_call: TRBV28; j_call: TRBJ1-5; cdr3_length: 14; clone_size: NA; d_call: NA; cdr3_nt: TGTGCCAGCAAGGGGGGGAATAGCAATCAGCCCCAGCATTTT; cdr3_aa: CASKGGNSNQPQHF
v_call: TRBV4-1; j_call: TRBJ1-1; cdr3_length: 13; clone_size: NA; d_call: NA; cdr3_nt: TGCGCCAGCAGCCAGGTACAGAACACTGAAGCTTTCTTT; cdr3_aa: CASSQVQNTEAFF
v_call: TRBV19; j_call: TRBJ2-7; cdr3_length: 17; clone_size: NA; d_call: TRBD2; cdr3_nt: TGTGCCAGTAGTATCTCGCCAATAGCGGGAGGATCCAACGAGCAGTACTTC; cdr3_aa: CASSISPIAGGSNEQYF
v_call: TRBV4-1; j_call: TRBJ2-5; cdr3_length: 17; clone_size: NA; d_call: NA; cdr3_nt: TGCGCCAGCAGCCAGTACCGGGACCCCAGTAATCAAGAGACCCAGTACTTC; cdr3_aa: CASSQYRDPSNQETQYF
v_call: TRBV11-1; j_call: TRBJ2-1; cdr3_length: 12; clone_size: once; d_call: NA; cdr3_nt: TGTGCCAGCAGCTCTCAGGTTTATGAGCAGTTCTTC; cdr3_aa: CASSSQVYEQFF
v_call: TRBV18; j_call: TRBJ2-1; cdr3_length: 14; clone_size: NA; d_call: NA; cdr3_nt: TGTGCCAGCTCACCATTGGCAGGCGACAATGAGCAGTTCTTC; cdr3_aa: CASSPLAGDNEQFF
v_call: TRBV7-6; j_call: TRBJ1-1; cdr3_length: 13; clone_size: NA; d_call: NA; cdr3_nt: TGTGCCAGCAGCTTAGCTCTGAACACTGAAGCTTTCTTT; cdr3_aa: CASSLALNTEAFF
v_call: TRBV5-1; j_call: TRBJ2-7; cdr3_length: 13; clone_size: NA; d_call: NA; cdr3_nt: TGCGCCAGCAGCTACGGACTGTCCTACGAGCAGTACTTC; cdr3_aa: CASSYGLSYEQYF
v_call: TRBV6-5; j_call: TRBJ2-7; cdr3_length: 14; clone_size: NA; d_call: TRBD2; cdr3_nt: TGTGCCAGCAGCCCGGGACTAGCGGCCTACGAGCAGTACTTC; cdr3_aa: CASSPGLAAYEQYF
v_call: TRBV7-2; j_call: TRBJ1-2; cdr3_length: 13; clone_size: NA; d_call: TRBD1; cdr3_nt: TGTGCCAGCAGCTTGGGGACAGGGAATGGCTACACCTTC; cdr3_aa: CASSLGTGNGYTF
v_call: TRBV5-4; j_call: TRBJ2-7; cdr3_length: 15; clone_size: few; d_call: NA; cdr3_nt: TGTGCCAGCAGCTGGATGGGACGTACTTCCTACGAGCAGTACTTC; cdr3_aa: CASSWMGRTSYEQYF
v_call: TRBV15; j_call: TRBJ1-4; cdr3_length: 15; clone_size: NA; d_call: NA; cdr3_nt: TGTGCCACCAGCAGGCCCGGGACGGGGAATGAAAAACTGTTTTTT; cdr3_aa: CATSRPGTGNEKLFF
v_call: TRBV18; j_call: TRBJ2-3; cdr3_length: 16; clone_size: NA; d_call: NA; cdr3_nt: TGTGCCAGCTCACCACGGCAGGGGCGTAGCACAGATACGCAGTATTTT; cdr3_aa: CASSPRQGRSTDTQYF
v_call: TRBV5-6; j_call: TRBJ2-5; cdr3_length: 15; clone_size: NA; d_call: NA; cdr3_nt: TGTGCCAGCAGCTTGAGCGGCCGGCACCAAGAGACCCAGTACTTC; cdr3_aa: CASSLSGRHQETQYF
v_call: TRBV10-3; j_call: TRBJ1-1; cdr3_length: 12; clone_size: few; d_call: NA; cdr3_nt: TGTGCCATCAGGGGACCGGGCACTGAAGCTTTCTTT; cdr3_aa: CAIRGPGTEAFF
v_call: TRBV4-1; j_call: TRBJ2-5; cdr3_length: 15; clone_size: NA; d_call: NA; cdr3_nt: TGCGCCAGCAGCCAAGATCCCGGGGTCGGAGAGACCCAGTACTTC; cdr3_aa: CASSQDPGVGETQYF
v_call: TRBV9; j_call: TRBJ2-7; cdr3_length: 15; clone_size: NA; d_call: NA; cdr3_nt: TGTGCCAGCAGCACCGGACTACCCCCCTCCTACGAGCAGTACTTC; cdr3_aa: CASSTGLPPSYEQYF
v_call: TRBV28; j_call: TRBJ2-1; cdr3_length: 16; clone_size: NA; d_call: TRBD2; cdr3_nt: TGTGCCAGCAGTTTATGGGGGGAGGGCCTCTTTGTGGAGCAGTTCTTC; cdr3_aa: CASSLWGEGLFVEQFF
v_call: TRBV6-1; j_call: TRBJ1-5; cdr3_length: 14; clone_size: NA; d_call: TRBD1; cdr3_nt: TGTGCCAGCAGTGAAGTGGCAGGGGGAGGGCCCCAGCATTTT; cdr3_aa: CASSEVAGGGPQHF
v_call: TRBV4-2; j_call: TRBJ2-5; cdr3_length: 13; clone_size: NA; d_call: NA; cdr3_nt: TGTGCCAGCAGCCTCCCTGAACTAGAGACCCAGTACTTC; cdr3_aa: CASSLPELETQYF
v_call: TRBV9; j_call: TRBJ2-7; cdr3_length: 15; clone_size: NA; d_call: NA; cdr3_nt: TGTGCCAGCAGCGTAGAAGGGGTCAGCTCCTACGAGCAGTACTTC; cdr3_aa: CASSVEGVSSYEQYF
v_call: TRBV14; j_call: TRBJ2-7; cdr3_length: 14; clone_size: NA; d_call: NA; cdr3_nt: TGTGCCACCAGGGACACTCGGGGTGGTGGAGAGCAGTACTTC; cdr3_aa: CATRDTRGGGEQYF
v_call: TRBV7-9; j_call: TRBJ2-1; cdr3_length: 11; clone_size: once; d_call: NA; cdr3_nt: TGTGCCAGCAGCCAATCGGGTCGCAAGTTCTTC; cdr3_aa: CASSQSGRKFF
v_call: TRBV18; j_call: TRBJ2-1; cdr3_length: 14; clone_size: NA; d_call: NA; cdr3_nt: TGTGCCAGCTCACCACCCTTGGTGGGGTATGAGCAGTTCTTC; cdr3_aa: CASSPPLVGYEQFF
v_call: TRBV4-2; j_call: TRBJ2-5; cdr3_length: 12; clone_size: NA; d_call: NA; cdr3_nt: TGTGCCAGCAGCTTGGCCGGGGGGACCCAGTACTTC; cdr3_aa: CASSLAGGTQYF
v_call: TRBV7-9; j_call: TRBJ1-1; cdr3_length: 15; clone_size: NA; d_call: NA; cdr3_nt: TGTGCCAGCAGCTTACGACAGGTGGGCACTACTGAAGCTTTCTTT; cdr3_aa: CASSLRQVGTTEAFF
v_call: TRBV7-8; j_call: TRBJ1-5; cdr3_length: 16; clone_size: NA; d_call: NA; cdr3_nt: TGTGCCAGCAGCTTAGGTTTGAACAGAGAGGGGCAGCCCCAGCATTTT; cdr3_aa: CASSLGLNREGQPQHF
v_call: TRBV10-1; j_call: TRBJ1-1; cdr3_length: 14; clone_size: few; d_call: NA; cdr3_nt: TGCGCCAGCAGTGAGTCGAACCTAAACACTGAAGCTTTCTTT; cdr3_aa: CASSESNLNTEAFF
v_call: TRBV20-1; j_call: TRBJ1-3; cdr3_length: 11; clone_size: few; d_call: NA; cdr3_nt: TGCAGTGCTCCCCAGCAGCGCACCATATATTTT; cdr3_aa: CSAPQQRTIYF
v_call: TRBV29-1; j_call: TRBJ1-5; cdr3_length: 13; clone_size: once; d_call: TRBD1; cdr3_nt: TGCAGCATTCGACAGGGAAGCAATCAGCCCCAGCATTTT; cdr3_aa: CSIRQGSNQPQHF
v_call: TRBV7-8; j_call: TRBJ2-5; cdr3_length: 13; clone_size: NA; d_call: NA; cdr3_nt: TGTGCCAGCAGGACCCCCGGACGGGAGACCCAGTACTTC; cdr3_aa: CASRTPGRETQYF
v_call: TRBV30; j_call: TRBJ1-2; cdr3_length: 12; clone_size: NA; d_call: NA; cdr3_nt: TGTGCCTGGAGTGCGGGAAACTATGGCTACACCTTC; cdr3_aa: CAWSAGNYGYTF
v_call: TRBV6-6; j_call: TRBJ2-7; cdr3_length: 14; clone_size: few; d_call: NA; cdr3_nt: TGTGCCAGCAGACCCGGACTGGATTCCTACGAGCAGTACTTC; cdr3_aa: CASRPGLDSYEQYF
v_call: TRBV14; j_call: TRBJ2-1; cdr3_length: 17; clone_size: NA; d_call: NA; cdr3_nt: TGTGCCAGCAGCCAAGATGCGGCGTCTAGGGGCAGAAATGAGCAGTTCTTC; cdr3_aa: CASSQDAASRGRNEQFF
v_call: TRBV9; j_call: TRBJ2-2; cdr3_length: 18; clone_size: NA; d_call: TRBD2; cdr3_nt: TGTGCCAGCAGCGTAGCTTTTTTGTTAACGGGAGGCACCGGGGAGCTGTTTTTT; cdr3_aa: CASSVAFLLTGGTGELFF
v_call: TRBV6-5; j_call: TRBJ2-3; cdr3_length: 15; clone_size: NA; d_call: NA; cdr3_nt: TGTGCCAGCAGTTACTCGCCCACTAGCACAGATACGCAGTATTTT; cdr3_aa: CASSYSPTSTDTQYF